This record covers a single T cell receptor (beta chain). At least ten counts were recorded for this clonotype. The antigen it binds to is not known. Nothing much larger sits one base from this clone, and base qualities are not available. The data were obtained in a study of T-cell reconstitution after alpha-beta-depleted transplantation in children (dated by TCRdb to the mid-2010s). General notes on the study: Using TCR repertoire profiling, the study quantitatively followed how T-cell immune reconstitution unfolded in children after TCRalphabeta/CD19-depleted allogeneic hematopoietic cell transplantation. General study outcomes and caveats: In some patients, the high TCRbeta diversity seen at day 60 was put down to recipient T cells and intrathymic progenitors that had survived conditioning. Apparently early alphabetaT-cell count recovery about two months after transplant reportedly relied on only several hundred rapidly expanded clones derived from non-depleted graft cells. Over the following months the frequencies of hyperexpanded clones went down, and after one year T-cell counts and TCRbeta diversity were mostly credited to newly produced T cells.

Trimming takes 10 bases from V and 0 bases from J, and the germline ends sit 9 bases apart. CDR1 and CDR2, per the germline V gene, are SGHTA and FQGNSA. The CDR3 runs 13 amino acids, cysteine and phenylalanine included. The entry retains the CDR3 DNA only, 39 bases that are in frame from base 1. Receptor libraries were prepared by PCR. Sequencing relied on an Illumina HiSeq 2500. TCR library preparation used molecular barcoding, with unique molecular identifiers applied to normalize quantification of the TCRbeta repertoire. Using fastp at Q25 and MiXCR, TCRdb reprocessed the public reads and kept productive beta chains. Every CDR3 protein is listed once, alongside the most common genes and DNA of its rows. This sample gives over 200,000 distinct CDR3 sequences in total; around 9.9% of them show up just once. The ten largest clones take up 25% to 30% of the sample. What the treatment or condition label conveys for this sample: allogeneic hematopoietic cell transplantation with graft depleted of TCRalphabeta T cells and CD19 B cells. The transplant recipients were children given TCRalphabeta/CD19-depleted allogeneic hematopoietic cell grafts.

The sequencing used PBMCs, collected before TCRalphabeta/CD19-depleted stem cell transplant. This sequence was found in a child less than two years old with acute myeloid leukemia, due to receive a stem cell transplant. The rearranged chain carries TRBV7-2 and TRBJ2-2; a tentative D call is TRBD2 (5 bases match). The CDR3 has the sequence CATRDSNTGELFF. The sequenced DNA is TGTGCCACCCGGGATTCGAACACCGGGGAGCTGTTTTTT. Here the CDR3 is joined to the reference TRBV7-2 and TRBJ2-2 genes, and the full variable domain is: GAGVSQSPSNKVTEKGKDVELRCDPISGHTALYWYRQSLGQGLEFLIYFQGNSAPDKSGLPSDRFSAERTGGSVSTLTIQRTQQEDSAVYLCATRDSNTGELFFGEGSRLTVL.